This T cell receptor beta chain appears in the sequencing data of a study of memory CD4+ T cells and cytomegalovirus serostatus. This clone was seen a handful of times. The CDR3 is 12 amino acids. CDR1 is SGHAT and CDR2 is FQNNGV in the germline V gene. Between the trimmed V and J ends, which lost 4 bases and 7 bases, there was a span of 9 bases. TCRdb's copy holds only in-frame clones and misses some; the assay was immunoSEQ multiplex PCR. The sample comprises 45,000 to 50,000 clones, about three quarters of which are singletons, and about 0.6% rests with the top ten. The sort gate was single viable CD3+CD4+CD8-CD45RO+ cells for memory CD4+ T cells.

This chain links TRBV11-2 with TRBJ2-3, with D maybe TRBD2 (5 bases). Sequencing was done on a sample of memory CD4+ T cells from blood. This TCR derives from an adult in good health and CMV-seronegative. The CDR3 coding sequence is TGTGCCAGCAGCTCGTTCGGGAATACGCAGTATTTT. Translating it yields CASSSFGNTQYF.